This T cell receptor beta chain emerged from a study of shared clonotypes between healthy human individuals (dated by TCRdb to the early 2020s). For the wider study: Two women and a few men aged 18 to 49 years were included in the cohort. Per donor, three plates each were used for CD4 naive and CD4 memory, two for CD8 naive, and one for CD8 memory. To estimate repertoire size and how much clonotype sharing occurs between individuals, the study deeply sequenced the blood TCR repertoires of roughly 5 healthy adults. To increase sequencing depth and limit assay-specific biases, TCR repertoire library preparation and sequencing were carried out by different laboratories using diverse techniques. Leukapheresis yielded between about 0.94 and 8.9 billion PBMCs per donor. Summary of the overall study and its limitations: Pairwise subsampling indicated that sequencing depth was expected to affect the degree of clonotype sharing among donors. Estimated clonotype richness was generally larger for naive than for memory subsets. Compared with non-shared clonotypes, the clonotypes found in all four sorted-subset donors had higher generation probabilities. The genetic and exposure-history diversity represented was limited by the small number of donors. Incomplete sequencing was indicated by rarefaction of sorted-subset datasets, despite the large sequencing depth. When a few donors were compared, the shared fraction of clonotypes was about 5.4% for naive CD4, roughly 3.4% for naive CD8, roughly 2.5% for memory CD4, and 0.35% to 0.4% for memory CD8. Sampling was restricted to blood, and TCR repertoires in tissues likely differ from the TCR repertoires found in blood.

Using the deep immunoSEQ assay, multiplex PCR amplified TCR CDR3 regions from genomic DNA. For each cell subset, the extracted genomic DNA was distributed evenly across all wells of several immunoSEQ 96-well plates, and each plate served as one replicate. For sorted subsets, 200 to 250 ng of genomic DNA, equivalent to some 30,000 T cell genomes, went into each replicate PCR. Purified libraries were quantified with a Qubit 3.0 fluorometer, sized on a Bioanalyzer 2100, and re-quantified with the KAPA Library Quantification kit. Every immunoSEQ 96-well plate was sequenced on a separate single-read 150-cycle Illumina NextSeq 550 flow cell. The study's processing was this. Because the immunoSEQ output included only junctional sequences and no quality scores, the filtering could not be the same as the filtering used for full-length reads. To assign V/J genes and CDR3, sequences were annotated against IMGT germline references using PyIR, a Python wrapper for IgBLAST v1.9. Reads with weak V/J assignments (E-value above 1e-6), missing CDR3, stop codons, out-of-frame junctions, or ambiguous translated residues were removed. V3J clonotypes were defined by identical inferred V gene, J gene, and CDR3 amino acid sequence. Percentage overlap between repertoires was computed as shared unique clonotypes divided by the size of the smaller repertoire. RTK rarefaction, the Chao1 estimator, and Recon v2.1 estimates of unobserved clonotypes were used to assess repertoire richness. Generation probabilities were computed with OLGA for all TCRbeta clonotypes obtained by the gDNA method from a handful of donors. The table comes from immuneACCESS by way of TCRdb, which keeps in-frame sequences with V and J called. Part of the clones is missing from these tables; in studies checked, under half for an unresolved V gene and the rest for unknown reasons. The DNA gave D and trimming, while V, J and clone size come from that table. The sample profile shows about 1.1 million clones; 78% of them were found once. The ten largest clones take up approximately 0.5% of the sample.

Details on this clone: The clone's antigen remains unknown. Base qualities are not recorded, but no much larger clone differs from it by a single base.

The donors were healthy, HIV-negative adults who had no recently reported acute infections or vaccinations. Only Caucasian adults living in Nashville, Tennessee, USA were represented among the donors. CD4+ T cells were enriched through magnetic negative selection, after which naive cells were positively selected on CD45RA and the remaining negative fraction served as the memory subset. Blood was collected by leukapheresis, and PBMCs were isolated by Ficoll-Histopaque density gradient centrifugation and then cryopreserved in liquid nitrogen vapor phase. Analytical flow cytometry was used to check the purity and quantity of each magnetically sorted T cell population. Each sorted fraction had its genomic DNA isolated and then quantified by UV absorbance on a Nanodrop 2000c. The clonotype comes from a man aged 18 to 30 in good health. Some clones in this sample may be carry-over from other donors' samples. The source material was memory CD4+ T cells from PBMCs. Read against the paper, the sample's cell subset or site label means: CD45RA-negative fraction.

The CDR3 loop reads CASSWDRNEQYF. The nucleotide sequence is TGTGCCAGCTCATGGGATCGGAACGAGCAGTACTTC. Recombination linked TRBV18 to TRBJ2-7; the D gene is not confidently resolved. V lost 5 bases and J lost 5 bases; the stretch between them is 10 bases long. Counted from cysteine to phenylalanine, this CDR3 has 12 amino acids. Just the 36-base CDR3 DNA is kept, in frame starting at base 1. The germline V gene gives CDR1 as KGHSH and CDR2 as LQKENI.